The 2 T cell receptor beta chains below all came from one sample that was sequenced in a study of cytomegalovirus exposure and HLA in healthy donors (dated by TCRdb to 2015 to 2018). Libraries were built with the immunoSEQ multiplex PCR assay. A mixture of 60 forward primers for TCR Vbeta segments and 13 reverse primers for TCR Jbeta segments was used in the multiplex PCR. The immuneACCESS repertoire file appears here via TCRdb, limited to in-frame rearrangements. These files lack a portion of the clones; in checked studies, under half of the deficit traces to unresolved V genes, and the cause of the others is not known. The sample table records about 87,000 clones. The ten most abundant clones make up just over 15% of the sample. The sequenced sample was PBMCs. These receptors all come from a man between 45 and 60 years old in good health and CMV-seropositive.

The chain joins TRBV6-1 to TRBJ2-5; the D is unclear. CDR1 and CDR2 (germline): MNHNS, SASEGT. The CDR3 consists of 14 residues. Trimming left V 4 bases short and J 8 bases short, with 17 bases between. CDR3 loop: CASSASSPPTTQYF. The CDR3 region has the DNA TGTGCCAGCAGTGCCAGTTCCCCCCCGACTACCCAGTACTTC.

The chain couples TRBV6-6 to TRBJ1-5; D perhaps matches TRBD1 (5 bases). The CDR3 has 15 amino acids. In germline, CDR1 is MNHNY, CDR2 SVGAGI (reference sequence). Deletions cut 2 bases from V and 6 bases from J, with 14 bases between. The CDR3 sequence: CASSYPGGRGQPQHF. The CDR3 DNA sequence: TGTGCCAGCAGTTACCCCGGGGGTCGGGGTCAGCCCCAGCATTTT.